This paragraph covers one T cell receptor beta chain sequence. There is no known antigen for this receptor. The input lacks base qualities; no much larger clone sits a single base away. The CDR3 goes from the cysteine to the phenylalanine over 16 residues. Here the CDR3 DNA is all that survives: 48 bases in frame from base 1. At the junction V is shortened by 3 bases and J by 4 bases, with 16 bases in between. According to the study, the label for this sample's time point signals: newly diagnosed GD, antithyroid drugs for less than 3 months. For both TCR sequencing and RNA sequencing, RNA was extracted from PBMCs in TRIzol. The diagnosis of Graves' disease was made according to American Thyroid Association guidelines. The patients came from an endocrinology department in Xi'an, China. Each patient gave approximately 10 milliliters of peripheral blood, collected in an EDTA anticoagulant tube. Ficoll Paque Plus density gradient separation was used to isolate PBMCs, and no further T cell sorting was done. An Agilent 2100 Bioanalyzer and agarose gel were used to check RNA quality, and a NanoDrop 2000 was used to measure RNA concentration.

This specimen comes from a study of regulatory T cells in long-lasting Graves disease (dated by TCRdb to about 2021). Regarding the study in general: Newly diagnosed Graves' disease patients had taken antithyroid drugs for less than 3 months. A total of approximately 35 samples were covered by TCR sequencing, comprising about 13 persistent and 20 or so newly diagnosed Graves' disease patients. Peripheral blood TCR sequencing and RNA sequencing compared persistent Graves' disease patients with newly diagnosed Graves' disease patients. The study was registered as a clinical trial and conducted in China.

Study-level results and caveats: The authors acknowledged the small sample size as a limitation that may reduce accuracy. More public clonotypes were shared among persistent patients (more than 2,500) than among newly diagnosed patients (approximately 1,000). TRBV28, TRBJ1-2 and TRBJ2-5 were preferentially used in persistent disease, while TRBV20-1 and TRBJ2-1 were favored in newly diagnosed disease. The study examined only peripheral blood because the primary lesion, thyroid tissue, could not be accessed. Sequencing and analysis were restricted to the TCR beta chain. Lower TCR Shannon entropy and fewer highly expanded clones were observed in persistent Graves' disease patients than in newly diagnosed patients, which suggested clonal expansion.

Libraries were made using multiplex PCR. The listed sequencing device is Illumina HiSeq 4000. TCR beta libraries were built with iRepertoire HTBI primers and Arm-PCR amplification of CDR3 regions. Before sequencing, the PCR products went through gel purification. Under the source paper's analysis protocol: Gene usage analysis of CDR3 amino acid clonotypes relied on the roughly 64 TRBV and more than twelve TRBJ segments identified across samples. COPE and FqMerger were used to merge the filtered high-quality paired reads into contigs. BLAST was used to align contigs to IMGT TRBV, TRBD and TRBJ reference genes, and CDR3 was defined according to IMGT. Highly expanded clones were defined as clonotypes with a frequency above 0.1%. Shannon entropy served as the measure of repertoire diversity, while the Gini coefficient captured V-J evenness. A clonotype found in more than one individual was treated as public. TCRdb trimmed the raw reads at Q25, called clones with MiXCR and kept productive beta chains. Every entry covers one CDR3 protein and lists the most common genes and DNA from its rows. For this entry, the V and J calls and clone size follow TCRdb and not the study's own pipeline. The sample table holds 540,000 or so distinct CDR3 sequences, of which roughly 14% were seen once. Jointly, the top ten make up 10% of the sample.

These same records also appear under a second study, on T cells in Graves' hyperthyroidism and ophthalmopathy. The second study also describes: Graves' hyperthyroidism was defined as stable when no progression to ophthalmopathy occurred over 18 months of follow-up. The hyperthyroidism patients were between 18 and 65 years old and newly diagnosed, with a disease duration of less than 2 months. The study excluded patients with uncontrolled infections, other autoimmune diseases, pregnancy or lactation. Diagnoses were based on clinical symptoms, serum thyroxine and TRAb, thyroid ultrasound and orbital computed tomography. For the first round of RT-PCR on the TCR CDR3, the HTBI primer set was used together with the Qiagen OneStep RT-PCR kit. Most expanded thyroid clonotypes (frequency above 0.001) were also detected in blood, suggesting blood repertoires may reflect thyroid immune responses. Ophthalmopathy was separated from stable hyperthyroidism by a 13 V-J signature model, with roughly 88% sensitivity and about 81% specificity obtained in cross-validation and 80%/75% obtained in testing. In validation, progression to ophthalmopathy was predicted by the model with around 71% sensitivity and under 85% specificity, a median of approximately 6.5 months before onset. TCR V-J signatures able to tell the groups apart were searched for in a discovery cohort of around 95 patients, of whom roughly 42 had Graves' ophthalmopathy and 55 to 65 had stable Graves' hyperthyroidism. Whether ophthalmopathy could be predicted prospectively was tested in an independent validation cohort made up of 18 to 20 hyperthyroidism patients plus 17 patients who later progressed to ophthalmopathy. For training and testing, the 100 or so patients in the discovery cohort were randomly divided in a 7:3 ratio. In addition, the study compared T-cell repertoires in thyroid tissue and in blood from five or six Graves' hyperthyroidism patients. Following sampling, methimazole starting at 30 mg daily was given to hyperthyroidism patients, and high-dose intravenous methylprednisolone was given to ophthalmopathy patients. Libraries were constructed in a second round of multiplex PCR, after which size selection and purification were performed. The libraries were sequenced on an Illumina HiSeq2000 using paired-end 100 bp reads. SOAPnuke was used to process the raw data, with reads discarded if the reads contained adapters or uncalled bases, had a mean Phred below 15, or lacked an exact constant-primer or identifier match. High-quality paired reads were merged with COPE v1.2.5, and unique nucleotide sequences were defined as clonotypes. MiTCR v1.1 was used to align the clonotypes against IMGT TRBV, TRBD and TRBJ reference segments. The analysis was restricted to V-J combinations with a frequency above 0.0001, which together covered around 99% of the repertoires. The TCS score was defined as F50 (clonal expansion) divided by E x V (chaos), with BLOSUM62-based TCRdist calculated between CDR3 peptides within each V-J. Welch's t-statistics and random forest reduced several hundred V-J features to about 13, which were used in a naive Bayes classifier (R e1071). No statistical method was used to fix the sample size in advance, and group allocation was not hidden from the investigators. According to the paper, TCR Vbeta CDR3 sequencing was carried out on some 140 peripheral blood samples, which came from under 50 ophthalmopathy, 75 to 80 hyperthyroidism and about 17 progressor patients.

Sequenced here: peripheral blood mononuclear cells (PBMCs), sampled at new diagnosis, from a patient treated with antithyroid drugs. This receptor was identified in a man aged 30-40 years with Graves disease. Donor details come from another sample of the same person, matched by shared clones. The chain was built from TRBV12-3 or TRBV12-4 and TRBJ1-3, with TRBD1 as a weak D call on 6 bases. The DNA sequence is TGTGCCAGCAGTTTGGGGGGGCTTCTTAAGGGAAACACCATATATTTT. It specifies CASSLGGLLKGNTIYF.